This T cell receptor (beta chain) was sequenced during a study of post-analysis software for immune sequencing data. The study's findings and limits: Multiple sclerosis patients showed significantly lower normalized Chao1 diversity than controls did. Co-batched samples clustered tightly together by F measure. Controls showed lower frequencies than patients for five or six TRBV segments, and TRBV5-6, TRBV5-1 and TRBV20-1 were among these.

Worth noting for this clonotype: Its antigen is currently unknown.

Prepared libraries of TCR beta cDNA carried unique molecular identifiers. Input of about 1 to 11 million T cells yielded roughly 530,000 cDNA molecules. TCRdb passed the PCR reads through MiXCR, listing each CDR3 protein once. The sample includes about 200,000 distinct CDR3 sequences, roughly 30% of them seen just once. CDR1 and CDR2 (germline): KGHSH, LQKENI. The CDR3 sequence is 16 residues long. This receptor was taken from a girl aged 2-17 years with multiple sclerosis. This chain joins TRBV18 and TRBJ2-7, with D tentatively TRBD1 (6 bases). The DNA matches TRBJ2-4 better at its end, which makes the J call doubtful. Input material: blood. This CDR3 reads CASSPWTVGAENIQYF. In DNA, the CDR3 is TGTGCCAGCTCACCGTGGACCGTGGGGGCAGAGAACATTCAGTACTTC.